Described below is a single TCR beta chain sequence and its context. Its cognate antigen is unknown. TCRdb independently ran MiXCR on the RT-PCR reads; one entry per CDR3 protein. The sample comprises over 650,000 distinct CDR3 sequences, less than 20% of which are singletons, and 9.5% to 13% rests with the top ten. This sample is drawn from a study of response to subunit inactivated influenza vaccine. Study results and caveats: Each seasonal flu vaccination may recruit only limited new T cells, authors suggested.

The source material was PBMCs from blood, sampled roughly 5 days after vaccination. The receptor comes from a middle-aged man who received an inactivated influenza vaccine.

The CDR3 here is CASSLTPGAPSNEQFF. For the CDR3, the DNA is TGTGCCAGCAGCTTAACCCCTGGGGCTCCGAGCAATGAGCAGTTCTTC. The rearrangement links TRBV7-3 to TRBJ2-1; D is possibly TRBD1 (5 bases). Germline CDR1 SGHTA, CDR2 FQGTGA. With 0 bases removed from V and 6 bases from J, the gap between germline ends came to 15 bases. This CDR3 has 16 residues.